The TCR beta chain under discussion was sequenced for a study of blood T cell repertoires in COVID-19. Turning to the study itself: Material from acute and convalescent COVID-19 was sourced from the United States, Italy and Spain. In each case, the material was cDNA or gDNA derived from T cells, B-cell-depleted T cells, or PBMCs.

In the original workflow: Estimated nucleated cell counts came from reference gene primer amplification. TCRdb keeps only in-frame clones here, not all; method: immunoSEQ multiplex PCR. That table gives V, J and clone size, and the DNA gave D and trimming. This sample has about 120,000 clones, with approximately 80% found just once. Per the germline V gene, CDR1 is LGHNT and CDR2 is FRNRAP. Trimming at V came to 0 bases and at J to 4 bases, leaving 5 bases not matched to a gene. This CDR3 is 15 amino acids long. The V gene is TRBV12-5, the J gene TRBJ1-2, with 7 bases identical to TRBD1. This TCR came from a human donor in a cohort sampled during active COVID-19. Sequencing was carried out using peripheral blood. CDR3 nucleotide sequence: TGTGCTAGTGGTTTGGTACAGGCAGGGGGCTATGGCTACACCTTC. Translated, it gives CASGLVQAGGYGYTF.